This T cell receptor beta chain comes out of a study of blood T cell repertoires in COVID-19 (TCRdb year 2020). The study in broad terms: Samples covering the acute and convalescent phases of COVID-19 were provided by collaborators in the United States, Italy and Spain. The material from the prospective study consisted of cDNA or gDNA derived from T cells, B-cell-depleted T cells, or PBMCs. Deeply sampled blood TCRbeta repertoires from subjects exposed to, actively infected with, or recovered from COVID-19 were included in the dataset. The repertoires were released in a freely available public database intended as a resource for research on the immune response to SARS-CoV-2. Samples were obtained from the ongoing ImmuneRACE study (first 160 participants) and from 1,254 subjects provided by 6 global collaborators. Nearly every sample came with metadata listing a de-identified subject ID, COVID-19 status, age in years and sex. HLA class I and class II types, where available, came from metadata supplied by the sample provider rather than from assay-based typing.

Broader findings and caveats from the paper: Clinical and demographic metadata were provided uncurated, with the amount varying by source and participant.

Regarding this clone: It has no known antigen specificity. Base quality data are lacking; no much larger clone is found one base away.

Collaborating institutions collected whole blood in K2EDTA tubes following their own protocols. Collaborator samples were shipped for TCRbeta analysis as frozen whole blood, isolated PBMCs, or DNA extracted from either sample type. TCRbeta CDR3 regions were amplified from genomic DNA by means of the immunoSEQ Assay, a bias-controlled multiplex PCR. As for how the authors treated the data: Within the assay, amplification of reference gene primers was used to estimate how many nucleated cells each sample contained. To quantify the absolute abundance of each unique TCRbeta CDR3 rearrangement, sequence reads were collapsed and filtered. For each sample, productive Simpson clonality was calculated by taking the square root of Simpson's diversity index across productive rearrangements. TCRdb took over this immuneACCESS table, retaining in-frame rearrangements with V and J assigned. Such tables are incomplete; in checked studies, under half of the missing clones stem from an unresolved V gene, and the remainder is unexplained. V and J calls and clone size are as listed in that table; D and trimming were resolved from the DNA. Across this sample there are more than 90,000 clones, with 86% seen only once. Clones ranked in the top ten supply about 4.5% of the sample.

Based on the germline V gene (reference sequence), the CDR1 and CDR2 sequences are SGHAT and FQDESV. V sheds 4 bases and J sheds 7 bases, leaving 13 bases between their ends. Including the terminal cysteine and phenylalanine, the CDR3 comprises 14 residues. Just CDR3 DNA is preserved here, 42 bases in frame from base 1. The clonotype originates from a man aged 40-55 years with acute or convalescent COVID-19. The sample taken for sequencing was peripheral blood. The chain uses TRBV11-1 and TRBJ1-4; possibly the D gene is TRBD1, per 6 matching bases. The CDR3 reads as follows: CASSSDRWGEKLFF. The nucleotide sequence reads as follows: TGTGCCAGCAGCTCCGACAGGTGGGGTGAAAAACTGTTTTTT.